The T cell receptor (beta chain) described here comes from a study of T-cell reconstitution after alpha-beta-depleted transplantation in children. Study results and limitations: The high TCRbeta diversity at day 60 in some patients came from surviving recipient T cells and thymic progenitors. T-cell numbers and diversity, one year after transplant, stemmed largely from T cells that were newly produced. The study reportedly traced alpha-beta T cells about two months after transplant to several hundred expanded graft clones.

This clonotype was observed many times. Its antigen is undetermined. Preparation of the TCRbeta library was carried out with unique molecular identifiers. TCRdb passed the PCR reads through MiXCR, listing each CDR3 protein once. The repertoire consists of approximately 170,000 distinct CDR3 sequences, with around 10% occurring once and the leading ten covering roughly 13%. This sequence was found in a boy younger than 10 with acute myeloid leukemia, due to receive a stem cell transplant. The source material was PBMCs, sampled before TCRalphabeta/CD19-depleted stem cell transplant.

DNA for the CDR3: TGTGCCACCAGTGATTCGGCTAGCGGGAGAGGGGGTTACAATGAGCAGTTCTTC. Its translation: CATSDSASGRGGYNEQFF. The rearrangement links TRBV24-1 to TRBJ2-1; 10 bases match TRBD2. Germline V gives CDR1 KGHDR, CDR2 SFDVKD. V was clipped by 2 bases and J by 4 bases; unmatched bases: 10. This CDR3 is 18 amino acids long.